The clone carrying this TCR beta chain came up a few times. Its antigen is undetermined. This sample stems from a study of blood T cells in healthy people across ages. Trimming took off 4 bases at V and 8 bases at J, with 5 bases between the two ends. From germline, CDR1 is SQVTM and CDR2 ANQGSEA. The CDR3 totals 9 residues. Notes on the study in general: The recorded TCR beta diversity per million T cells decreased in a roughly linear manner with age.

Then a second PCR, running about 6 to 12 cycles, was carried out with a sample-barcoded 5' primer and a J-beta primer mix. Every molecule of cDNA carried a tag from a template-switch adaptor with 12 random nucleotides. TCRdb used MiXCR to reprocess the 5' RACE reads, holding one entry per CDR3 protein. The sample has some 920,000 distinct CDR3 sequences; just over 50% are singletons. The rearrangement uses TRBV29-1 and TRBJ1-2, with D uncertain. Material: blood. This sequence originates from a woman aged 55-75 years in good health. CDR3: CSVAAGYTF. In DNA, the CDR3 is TGCAGCGTTGCTGCAGGCTACACCTTC.